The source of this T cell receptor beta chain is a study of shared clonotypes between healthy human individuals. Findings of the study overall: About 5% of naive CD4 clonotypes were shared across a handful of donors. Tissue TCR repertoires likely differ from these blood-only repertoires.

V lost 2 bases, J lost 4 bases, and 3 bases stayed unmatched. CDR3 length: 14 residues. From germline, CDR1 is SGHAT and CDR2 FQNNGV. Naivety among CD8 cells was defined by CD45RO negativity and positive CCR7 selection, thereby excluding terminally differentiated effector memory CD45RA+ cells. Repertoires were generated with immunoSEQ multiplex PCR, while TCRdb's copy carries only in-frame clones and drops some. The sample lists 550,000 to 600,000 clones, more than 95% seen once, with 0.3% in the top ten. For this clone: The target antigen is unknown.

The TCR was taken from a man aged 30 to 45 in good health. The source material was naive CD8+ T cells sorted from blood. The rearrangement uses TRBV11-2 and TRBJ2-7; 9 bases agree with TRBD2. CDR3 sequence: CASSLLGLAYEQYF. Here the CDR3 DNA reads TGTGCCAGCAGCTTATTGGGACTAGCTTACGAGCAGTACTTC.